This T cell receptor beta chain was obtained from a study of read filtering for tumor transcriptome and immune sequencing. This library used approximately 370 ng RNA and molecular barcoded adaptors spanning alpha/delta and beta/gamma chains. TCRdb processed the reads anew with MiXCR; each CDR3 protein has one entry. The repertoire holds 65,000 or so distinct CDR3 sequences, with around 19% as singletons. This clonotype has ten or more counts. Its antigen is currently unknown. There are 13 residues in the CDR3. Germline-derived CDR1 and CDR2 are DFQATT and SNEGSKA (reference sequence). Trimming took 7 bases from V and 14 from J, leaving 25 bases between them. Notes on the study in general: Single-read clonotypes: about 82% of IR-seq clonotypes (around 3.5% of reads), more than 70% of RNA-seq clonotypes (roughly 49% of reads). The sorted CD138-negative fraction was a mixed bone marrow immune population, not purified T cells. Even smaller IR-seq throughput identified most shared clonotypes.

The sample taken for sequencing was a population of CD138-negative cells sorted from bone marrow. The chain has TRBV20-1 and TRBJ2-3; D tentatively fits TRBD1 or TRBD2 (5 bases each). This TCR came from a donor aged 40 or over with multiple myeloma. CDR3: CSVLGTPTRDRYF. CDR3 coding DNA: TGCAGTGTCCTCGGGACCCCAACCCGGGATCGGTATTTT.